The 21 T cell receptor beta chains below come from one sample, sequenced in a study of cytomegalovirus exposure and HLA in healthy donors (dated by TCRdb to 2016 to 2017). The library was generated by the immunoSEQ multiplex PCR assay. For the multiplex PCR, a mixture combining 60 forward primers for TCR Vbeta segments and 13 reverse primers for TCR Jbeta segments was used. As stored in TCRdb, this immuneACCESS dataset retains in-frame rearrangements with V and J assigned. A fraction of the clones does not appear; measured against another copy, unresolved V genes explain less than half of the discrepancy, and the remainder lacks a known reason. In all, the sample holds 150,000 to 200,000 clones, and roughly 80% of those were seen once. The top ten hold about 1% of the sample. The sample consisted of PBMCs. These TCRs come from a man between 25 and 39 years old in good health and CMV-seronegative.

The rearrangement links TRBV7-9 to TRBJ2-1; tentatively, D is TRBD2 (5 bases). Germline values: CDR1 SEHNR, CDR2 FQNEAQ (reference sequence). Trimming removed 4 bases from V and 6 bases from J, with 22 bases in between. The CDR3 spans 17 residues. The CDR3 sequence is CASSSFGSSGASNEQFF. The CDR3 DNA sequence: TGTGCCAGCAGCTCGTTCGGGTCAAGCGGAGCTTCCAATGAGCAGTTCTTC.

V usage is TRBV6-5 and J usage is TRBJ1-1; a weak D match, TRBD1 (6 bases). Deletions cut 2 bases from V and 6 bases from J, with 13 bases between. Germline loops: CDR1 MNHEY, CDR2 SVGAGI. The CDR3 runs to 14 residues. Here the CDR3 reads CASSYTGLLAEAFF. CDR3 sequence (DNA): TGTGCCAGCAGTTACACAGGGTTATTAGCTGAAGCTTTCTTT.

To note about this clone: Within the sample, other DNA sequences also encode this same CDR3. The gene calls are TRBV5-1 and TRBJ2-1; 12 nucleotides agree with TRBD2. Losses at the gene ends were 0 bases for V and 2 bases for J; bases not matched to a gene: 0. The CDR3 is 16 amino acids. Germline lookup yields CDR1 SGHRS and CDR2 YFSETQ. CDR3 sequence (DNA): TGCGCCAGCAGCTTGGGACTAGCGGGAGCCTACAATGAGCAGTTCTTC. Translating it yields CASSLGLAGAYNEQFF.

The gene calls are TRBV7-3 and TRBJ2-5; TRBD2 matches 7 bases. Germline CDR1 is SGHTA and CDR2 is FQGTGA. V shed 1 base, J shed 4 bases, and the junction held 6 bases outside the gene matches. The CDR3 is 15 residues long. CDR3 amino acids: CASSLNGGGRETQYF. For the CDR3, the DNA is TGTGCCAGCAGCTTAAATGGGGGAGGGCGAGAGACCCAGTACTTC.

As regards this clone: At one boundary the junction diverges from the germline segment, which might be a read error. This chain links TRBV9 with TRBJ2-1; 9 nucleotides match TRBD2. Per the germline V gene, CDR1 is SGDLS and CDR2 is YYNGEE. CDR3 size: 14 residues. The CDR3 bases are TGTACCAGCAGCCCTAGCGGGAACTACAACGAGCAGTTCTTC. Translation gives CTSSPSGNYNEQFF.

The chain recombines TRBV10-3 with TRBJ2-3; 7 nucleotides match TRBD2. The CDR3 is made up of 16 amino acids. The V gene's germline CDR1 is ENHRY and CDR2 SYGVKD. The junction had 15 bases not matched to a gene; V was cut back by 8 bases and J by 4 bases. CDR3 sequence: CAIHRGLGEGPDTQYF. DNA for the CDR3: TGTGCCATCCACCGGGGCCTGGGGGAGGGCCCAGATACGCAGTATTTT.

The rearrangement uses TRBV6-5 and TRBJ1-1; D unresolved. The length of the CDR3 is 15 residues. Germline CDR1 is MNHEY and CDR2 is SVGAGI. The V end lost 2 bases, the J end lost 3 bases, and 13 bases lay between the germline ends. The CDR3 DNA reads TGTGCCAGCAGTTACCCATCCGGCGGGCACACTGAAGCTTTCTTT. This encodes CASSYPSGGHTEAFF.

CDR3 DNA: TGCGCCAGCAGCTCTGGCCTTGGAGAGACCCAGTACTTC. Encoded protein: CASSSGLGETQYF. The V call is TRBV5-1, the J call TRBJ2-5; D remains ambiguous. Germline V gene lookup returns CDR1 SGHRS and CDR2 YFSETQ. Trimming removed 3 bases at V and 4 bases at J, with 10 bases between. The CDR3 sequence is 13 residues long.

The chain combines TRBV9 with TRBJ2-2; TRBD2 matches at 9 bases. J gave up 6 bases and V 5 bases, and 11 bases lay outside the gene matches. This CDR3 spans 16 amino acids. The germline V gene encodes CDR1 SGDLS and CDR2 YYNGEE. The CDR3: CASSRGGVEMAGELFF. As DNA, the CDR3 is TGTGCCAGCAGTCGCGGGGGGGTTGAGATGGCCGGGGAGCTGTTTTTT. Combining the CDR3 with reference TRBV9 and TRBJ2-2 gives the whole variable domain DSGVTQTPKHLITATGQRVTLRCSPRSGDLSVYWYQQSLDQGLQFLIQYYNGEERAKGNILERFSAQQFPDLHSELNLSSLELGDSALYFCASSRGGVEMAGELFFGEGSRLTVL.

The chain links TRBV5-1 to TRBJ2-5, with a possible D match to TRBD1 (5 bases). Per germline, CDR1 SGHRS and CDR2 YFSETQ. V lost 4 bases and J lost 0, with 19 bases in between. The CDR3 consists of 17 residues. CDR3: CASSPLTARTHQETQYF. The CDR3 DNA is TGCGCCAGCAGCCCCCTTACCGCTCGGACACACCAAGAGACCCAGTACTTC.

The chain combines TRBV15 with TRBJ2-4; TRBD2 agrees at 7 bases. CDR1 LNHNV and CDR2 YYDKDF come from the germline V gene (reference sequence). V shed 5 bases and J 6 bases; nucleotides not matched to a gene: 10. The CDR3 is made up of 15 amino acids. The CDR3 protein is CATSSPQSGVNIQYF. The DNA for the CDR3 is TGTGCCACCAGCTCCCCACAGAGCGGGGTAAACATTCAGTACTTC.

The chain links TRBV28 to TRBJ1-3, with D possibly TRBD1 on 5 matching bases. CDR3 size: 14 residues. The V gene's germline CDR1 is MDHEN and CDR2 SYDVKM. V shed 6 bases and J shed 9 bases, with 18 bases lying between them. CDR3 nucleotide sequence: TGTGCCAGCAGGGGTGGGACTGAGAGAGGCACCATATATTTT. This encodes CASRGGTERGTIYF.

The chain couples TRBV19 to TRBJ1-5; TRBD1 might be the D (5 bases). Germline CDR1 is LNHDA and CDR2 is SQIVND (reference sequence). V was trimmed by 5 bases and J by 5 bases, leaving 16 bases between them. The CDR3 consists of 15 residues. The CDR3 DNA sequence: TGTGCCAGTAGTTCCCTCGAAGGGGTTTATCAGCCCCAGCATTTT. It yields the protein CASSSLEGVYQPQHF.

The CDR3 sequence: CASSVDLEGGLQETQYF. The CDR3 nucleotides read TGTGCCAGCAGCGTCGACCTGGAGGGGGGGCTCCAAGAGACCCAGTACTTC. The chain employs TRBV9 and TRBJ2-5; TRBD2 might be the D (7 bases). This CDR3 region has 17 residues. The germline V gene encodes CDR1 SGDLS and CDR2 YYNGEE. Trimming removed 2 bases at V and 1 base at J, with 18 bases between.

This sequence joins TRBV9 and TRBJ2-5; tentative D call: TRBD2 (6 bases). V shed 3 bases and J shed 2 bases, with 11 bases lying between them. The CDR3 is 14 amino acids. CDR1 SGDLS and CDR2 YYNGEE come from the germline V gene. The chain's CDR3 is CASSGGRGQETQYF. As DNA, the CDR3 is TGTGCCAGCAGCGGCGGACGGGGGCAAGAGACCCAGTACTTC.

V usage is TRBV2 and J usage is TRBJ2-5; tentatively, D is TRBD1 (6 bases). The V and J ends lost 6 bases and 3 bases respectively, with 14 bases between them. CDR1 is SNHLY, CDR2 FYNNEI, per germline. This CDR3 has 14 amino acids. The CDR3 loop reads CASSSWTDEETQYF. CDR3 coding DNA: TGTGCCAGCAGCTCTTGGACAGACGAAGAGACCCAGTACTTC.

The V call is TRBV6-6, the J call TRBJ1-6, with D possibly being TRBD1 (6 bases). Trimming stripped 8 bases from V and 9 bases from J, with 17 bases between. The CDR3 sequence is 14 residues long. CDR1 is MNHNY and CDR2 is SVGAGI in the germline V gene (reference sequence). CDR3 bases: TGTGCCAGCGGCCCCAGGGGAGAGGTTTCACCCCTCCACTTT. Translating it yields CASGPRGEVSPLHF.

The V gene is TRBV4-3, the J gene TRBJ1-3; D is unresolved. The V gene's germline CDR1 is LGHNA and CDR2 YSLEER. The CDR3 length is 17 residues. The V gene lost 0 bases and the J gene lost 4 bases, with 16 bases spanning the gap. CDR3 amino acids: CASSQDKTHRQGNTIYF. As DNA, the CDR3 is TGCGCCAGCAGCCAAGATAAAACACATCGACAAGGAAACACCATATATTTT.

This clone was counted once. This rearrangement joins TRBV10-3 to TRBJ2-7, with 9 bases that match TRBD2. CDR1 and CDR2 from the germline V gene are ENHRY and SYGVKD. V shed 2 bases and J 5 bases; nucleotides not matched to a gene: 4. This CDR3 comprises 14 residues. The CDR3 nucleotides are TGTGCCATCAGTGAGCCTAGCGGGATCGACGAGCAGTACTTC. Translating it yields CAISEPSGIDEQYF.

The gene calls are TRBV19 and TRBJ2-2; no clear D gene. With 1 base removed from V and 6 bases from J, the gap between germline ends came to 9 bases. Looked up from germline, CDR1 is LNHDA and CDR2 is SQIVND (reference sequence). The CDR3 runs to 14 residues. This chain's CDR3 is CASSIVPVPGELFF. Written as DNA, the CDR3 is TGTGCCAGTAGTATAGTCCCCGTTCCCGGGGAGCTGTTTTTT.

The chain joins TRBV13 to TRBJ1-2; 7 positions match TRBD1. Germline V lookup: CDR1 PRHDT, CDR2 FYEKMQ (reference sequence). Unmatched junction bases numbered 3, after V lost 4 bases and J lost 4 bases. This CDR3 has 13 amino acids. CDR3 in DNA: TGTGCCAGCAGCTCCCGGACAGGCTATGGCTACACCTTC. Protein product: CASSSRTGYGYTF.